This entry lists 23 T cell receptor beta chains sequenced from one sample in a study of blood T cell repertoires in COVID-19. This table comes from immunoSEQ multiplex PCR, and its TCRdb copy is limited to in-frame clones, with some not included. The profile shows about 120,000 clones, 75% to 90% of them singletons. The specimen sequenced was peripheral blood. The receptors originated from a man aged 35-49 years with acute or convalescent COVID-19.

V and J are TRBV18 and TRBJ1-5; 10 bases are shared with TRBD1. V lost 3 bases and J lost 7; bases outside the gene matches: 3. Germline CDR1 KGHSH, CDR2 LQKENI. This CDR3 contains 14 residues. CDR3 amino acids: CASSPTGGGQPQHF. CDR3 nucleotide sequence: TGTGCCAGCTCACCGACAGGGGGCGGGCAGCCCCAGCATTTT.

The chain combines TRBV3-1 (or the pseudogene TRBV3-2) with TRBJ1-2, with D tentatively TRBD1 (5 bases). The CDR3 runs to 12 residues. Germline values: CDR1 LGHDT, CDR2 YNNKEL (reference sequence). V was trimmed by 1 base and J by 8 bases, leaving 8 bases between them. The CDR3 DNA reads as TGTGCCAGCAGCCAAGCGGGGGACGGCTACACCTTC. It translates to CASSQAGDGYTF.

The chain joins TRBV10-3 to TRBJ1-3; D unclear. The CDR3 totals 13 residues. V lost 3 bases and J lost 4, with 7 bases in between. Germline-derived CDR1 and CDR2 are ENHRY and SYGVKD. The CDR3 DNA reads TGTGCCATCAGTGACACGGGAGGAAACACCATATATTTT. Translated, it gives CAISDTGGNTIYF.

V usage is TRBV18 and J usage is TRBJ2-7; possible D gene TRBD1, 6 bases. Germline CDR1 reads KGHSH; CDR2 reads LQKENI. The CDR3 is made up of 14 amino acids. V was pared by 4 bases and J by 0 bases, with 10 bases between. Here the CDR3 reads CASSQQGSSYEQYF. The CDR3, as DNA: TGTGCCAGCTCACAACAGGGATCCTCCTACGAGCAGTACTTC.

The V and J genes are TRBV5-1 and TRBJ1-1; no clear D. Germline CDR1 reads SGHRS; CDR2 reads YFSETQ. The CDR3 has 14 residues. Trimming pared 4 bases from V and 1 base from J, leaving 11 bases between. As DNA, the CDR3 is TGCGCCAGCAGCCTAGGAGGACCGAACACTGAAGCTTTCTTT. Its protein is CASSLGGPNTEAFF.

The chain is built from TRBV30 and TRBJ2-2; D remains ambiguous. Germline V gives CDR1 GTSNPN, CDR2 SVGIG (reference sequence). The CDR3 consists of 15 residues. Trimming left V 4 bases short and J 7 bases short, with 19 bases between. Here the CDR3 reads CAWNDLSTRNGELFF. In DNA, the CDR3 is TGTGCCTGGAATGACCTTTCTACCAGGAACGGGGAGCTGTTTTTT. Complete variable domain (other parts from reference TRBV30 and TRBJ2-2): SQTIHQWPATLVQPVGSPLSLECTVEGTSNPNLYWYRQAAGRGLQLLFYSVGIGQISSEVPQNLSASRPQDRQFILSSKKLLLSDSGFYLCAWNDLSTRNGELFFGEGSRLTVL.

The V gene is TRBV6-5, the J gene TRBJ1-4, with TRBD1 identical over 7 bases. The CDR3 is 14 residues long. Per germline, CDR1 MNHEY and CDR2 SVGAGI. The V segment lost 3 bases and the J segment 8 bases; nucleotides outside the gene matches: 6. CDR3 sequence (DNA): TGTGCCAGCAGTTATTTACAGGGGCGGGAAAAACTGTTTTTT. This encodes CASSYLQGREKLFF.

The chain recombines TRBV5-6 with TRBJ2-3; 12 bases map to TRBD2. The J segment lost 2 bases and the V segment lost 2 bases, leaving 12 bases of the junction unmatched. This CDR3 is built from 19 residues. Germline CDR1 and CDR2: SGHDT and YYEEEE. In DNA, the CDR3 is TGTGCCAGCAGCTTACGGCTAGCGGGAGGGCTTCCACCCACAGATACGCAGTATTTT. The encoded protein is CASSLRLAGGLPPTDTQYF.

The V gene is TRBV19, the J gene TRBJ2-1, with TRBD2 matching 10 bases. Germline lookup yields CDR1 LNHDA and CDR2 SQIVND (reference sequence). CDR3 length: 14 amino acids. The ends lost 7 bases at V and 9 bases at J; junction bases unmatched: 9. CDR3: CASKASGGGSEQFF. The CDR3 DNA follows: TGTGCCAGTAAGGCTAGCGGGGGAGGGAGTGAGCAGTTCTTC.

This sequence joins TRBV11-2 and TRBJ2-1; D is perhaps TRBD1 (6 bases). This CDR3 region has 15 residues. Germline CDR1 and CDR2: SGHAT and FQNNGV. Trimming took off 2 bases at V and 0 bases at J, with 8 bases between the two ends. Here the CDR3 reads CASSLQDSSYNEQFF. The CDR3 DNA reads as TGTGCCAGCAGCTTACAGGACAGCTCCTACAATGAGCAGTTCTTC.

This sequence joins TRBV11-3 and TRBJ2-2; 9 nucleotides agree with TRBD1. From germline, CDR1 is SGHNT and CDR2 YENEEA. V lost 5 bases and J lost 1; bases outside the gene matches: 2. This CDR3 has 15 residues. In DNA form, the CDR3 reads TGTGCCAGCAGCCCGGGACAGGGGAACACCGGGGAGCTGTTTTTT. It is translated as CASSPGQGNTGELFF.

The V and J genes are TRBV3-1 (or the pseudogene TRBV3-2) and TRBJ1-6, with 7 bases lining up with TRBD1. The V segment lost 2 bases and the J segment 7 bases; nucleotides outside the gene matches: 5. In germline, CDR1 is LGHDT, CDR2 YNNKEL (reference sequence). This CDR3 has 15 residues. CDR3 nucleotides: TGTGCCAGCAGCCAAATCGGGACAGAGAATTCACCCCTCCACTTT. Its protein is CASSQIGTENSPLHF.

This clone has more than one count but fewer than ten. The CDR3 DNA is TGTGCCAGCACTTCGGGGGGGAGCAATCAGCCCCAGCATTTT. Translation: CASTSGGSNQPQHF. This sequence joins TRBV28 and TRBJ1-5; TRBD1 is a possible D gene (5 bases). V lost 7 bases, J lost 1 base, and 11 bases lay in between. The CDR3 sequence is 14 residues long. The germline V gene has CDR1 MDHEN and CDR2 SYDVKM. Full variable domain (remainder filled in from reference TRBV28 and TRBJ1-5): DVKVTQSSRYLVKRTGEKVFLECVQDMDHENMFWYRQDPGLGLRLIYFSYDVKMKEKGDIPEGYSVSREKKERFSLILESASTNQTSMYLCASTSGGSNQPQHFGDGTRLSIL.

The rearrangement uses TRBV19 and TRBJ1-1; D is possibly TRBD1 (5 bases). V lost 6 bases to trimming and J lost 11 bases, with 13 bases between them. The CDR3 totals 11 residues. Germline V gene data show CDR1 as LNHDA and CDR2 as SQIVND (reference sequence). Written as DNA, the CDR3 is TGTGCCAGTAGCGACAGCCACAGCGCTTTCTTT. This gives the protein CASSDSHSAFF.

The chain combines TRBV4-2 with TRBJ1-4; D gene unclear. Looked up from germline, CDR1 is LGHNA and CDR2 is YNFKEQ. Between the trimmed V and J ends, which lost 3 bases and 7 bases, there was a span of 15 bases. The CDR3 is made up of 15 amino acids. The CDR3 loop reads CASSQNPGGIEKLFF. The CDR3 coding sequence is TGTGCCAGCAGCCAGAACCCGGGAGGAATTGAAAAACTGTTTTTT.

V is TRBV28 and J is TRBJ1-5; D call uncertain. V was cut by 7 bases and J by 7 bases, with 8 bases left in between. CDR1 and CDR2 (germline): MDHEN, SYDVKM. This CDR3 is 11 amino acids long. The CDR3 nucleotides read TGTGCCAGCAATTCTTTGCAGCCCCAGCATTTT. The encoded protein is CASNSLQPQHF.

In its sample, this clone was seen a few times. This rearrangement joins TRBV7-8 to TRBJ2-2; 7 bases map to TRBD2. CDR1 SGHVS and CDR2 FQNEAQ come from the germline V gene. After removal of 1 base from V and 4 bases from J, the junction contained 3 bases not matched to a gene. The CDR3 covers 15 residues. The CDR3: CASSLEGRATGELFF. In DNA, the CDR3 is TGTGCCAGCAGCTTAGAGGGGAGGGCCACCGGGGAGCTGTTTTTT.

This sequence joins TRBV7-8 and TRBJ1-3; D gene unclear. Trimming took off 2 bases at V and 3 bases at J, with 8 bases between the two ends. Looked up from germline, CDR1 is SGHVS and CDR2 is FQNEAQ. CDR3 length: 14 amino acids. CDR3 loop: CASSLSAGGNTIYF. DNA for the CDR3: TGTGCCAGCAGCTTATCCGCGGGTGGAAACACCATATATTTT.

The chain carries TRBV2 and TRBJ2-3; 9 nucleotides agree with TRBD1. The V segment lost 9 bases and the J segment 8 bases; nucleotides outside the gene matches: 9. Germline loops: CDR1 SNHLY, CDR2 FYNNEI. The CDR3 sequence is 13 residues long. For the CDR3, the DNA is TGTGCCAGTTTCCCGGGACAGGGTGGTACGCAGTATTTT. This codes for CASFPGQGGTQYF.

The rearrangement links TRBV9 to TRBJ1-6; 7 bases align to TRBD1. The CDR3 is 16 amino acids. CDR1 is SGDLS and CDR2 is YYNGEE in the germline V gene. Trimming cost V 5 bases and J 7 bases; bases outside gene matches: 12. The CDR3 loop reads CASSPRPGTENSPLHF. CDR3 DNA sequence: TGTGCCAGCAGTCCCCGGCCGGGGACAGAGAATTCACCCCTCCACTTT.

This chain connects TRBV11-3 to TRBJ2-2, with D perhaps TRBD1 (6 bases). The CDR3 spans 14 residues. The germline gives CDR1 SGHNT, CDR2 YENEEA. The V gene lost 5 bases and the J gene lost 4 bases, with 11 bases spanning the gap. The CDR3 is CASSTRQATGELFF. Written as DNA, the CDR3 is TGTGCCAGCAGCACCCGACAGGCCACCGGGGAGCTGTTTTTT.

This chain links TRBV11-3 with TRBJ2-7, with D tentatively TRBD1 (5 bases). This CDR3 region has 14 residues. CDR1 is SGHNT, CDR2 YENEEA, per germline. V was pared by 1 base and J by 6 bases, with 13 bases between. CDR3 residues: CASSLGRAGSEQYF. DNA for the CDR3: TGTGCCAGCAGCTTAGGGCGAGCAGGGTCCGAGCAGTACTTC.

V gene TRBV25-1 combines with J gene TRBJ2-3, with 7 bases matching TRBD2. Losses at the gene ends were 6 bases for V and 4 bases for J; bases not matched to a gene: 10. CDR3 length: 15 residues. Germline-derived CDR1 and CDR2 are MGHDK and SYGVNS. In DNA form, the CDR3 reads TGTGCCAGCAGGTCTTGGCGGGAGTCTCCAGATACGCAGTATTTT. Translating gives CASRSWRESPDTQYF.